Below, 20 T cell receptor beta chains from the same sample are listed, as sequenced in a study of CD8+ T cells in alopecia areata. RNA, once extracted, was reverse transcribed into cDNA for use as the sequencing template. TCRdb keeps only in-frame clones here, not all; method: immunoSEQ multiplex PCR. This repertoire shows over 100,000 clones, more than 40% found once; its top ten account for around 0.46%. Specified treatment: oral pan-JAK inhibitor, 5-10 mg twice daily. The sequencing used CD4+ T cells sorted from blood, collected at week 4, from a patient treated with tofacitinib. These TCRs come from a human donor with alopecia areata.

This clone was picked up a small number of times. This rearrangement joins TRBV29-1 to TRBJ2-7; TRBD2 matches at 9 bases. There are 15 residues in the CDR3. After removal of 0 bases from V and 2 bases from J, the junction contained 5 bases not matched to a gene. The V gene's germline CDR1 is SQVTM and CDR2 ANQGSEA. CDR3 coding DNA: TGCAGCGTTGAAGATCGGTTAGCGGGAGCCTACGAGCAGTACTTC. Protein product: CSVEDRLAGAYEQYF.

This clone has only a few counts. This rearrangement joins TRBV29-1 to TRBJ2-1, with 7 bases matching TRBD1. The germline gives CDR1 SQVTM, CDR2 ANQGSEA. Trimming cost V 1 base and J 7 bases; bases outside gene matches: 7. The CDR3 is made up of 14 amino acids. The CDR3 nucleotides read TGCAGCGTTGAAGGACAGGGTAGAAGAAATGAGCAGTTCTTC. Translated: CSVEGQGRRNEQFF.

This CDR3 is CASSQEGLAKGAQYF. Written as DNA, the CDR3 is TGCGCCAGCAGCCAAGAAGGGCTAGCCAAGGGGGCCCAGTACTTC. The gene calls are TRBV4-1 and TRBJ2-5; possibly TRBD1 for D (6 bases). The CDR3 sequence is 15 residues long. V was shortened by 0 bases and J by 9 bases, with 17 bases between the two germline ends. CDR1 is MGHRA and CDR2 is YSYEKL in the germline V gene.

V and J are TRBV29-1 and TRBJ1-2; D remains ambiguous. Germline-derived CDR1 and CDR2 are SQVTM and ANQGSEA. This CDR3 has 10 amino acids. The V and J ends lost 6 bases and 8 bases respectively, with 10 bases between them. CDR3 sequence reads: CSVLNDGYTF. The CDR3 bases are TGCAGCGTCCTGAACGACGGCTACACCTTC.

The chain combines TRBV30 with TRBJ2-5; the D gene is possibly TRBD1 (6 bases). V shed 2 bases and J shed 3 bases, with 10 bases lying between them. Germline lookup yields CDR1 GTSNPN and CDR2 SVGIG (reference sequence). CDR3 length: 13 amino acids. For the CDR3, the DNA is TGTGCCTGGAGTTTGGGGGCCAAAGAGACCCAGTACTTC. Its translation: CAWSLGAKETQYF.

The chain recombines TRBV15 with TRBJ2-7, with unresolved D. Germline V gives CDR1 LNHNV, CDR2 YYDKDF (reference sequence). Trimming shortened V by 0 bases and J by 1 base, and 10 bases separated the two germline ends. The CDR3 totals 15 residues. The CDR3 region is CATSRDRSPSYEQYF. The CDR3 DNA is TGTGCCACCAGCAGAGACAGGTCCCCATCCTACGAGCAGTACTTC.

This chain links TRBV4-1 with TRBJ1-2; 7 positions match TRBD1. Germline CDR1 MGHRA, CDR2 YSYEKL. This CDR3 has 15 amino acids. The V and J ends lost 2 bases and 7 bases, in that order; junction bases with no gene match: 10. The CDR3 sequence is CASSQPTRTGLGYTF. As DNA, the CDR3 is TGCGCCAGCAGCCAACCCACTAGGACAGGACTTGGCTACACCTTC.

This chain uses TRBV25-1 with TRBJ2-5; possible D gene TRBD2, 6 bases. Germline CDR1 reads MGHDK; CDR2 reads SYGVNS. This CDR3 region has 18 residues. The V end lost 6 bases, the J end lost 2 bases, and 25 bases lay between the germline ends. CDR3 amino acids: CASSSGRGLTDPQETQYF. The CDR3 DNA sequence: TGTGCCAGCAGCTCAGGACGGGGGTTAACCGATCCTCAAGAGACCCAGTACTTC.

The chain employs TRBV30 and TRBJ2-7; TRBD2 matches at 7 bases. V dropped 0 bases and J dropped 7; count of bases not matched to a gene: 12. In germline, CDR1 is GTSNPN, CDR2 SVGIG (reference sequence). This CDR3 has 15 amino acids. CDR3 sequence reads: CAWSVRTRRAEEQYF. CDR3 DNA sequence: TGTGCCTGGAGTGTGAGGACTAGGAGGGCGGAGGAGCAGTACTTC.

The chain uses TRBV27 and TRBJ2-3; TRBD2 matches at 7 bases. There are 12 residues in the CDR3. V dropped 6 bases and J dropped 5; count of bases not matched to a gene: 2. Germline V gene sequence: CDR1 MNHEY, CDR2 SMNVEV (reference sequence). The CDR3 coding sequence is TGTGCCAGCAGCCGCGGGGGAGATACGCAGTATTTT. Translated, it gives CASSRGGDTQYF.

The CDR3 here is CASSPKRDSFYNEQFF. CDR3 nucleotides: TGTGCCAGCAGCCCTAAGCGGGACTCTTTTTACAATGAGCAGTTCTTC. The chain links TRBV11-2 to TRBJ2-1, with 7 bases lining up with TRBD2. V was clipped by 5 bases and J by 4 bases; unmatched bases: 11. The CDR3 contains 16 residues. Germline CDR1 reads SGHAT; CDR2 reads FQNNGV.

This clone was counted many times. The gene calls are TRBV9 and TRBJ1-1; the D gene is possibly TRBD1 (6 bases). V was shortened by 3 bases and J by 0 bases, with 9 bases between the two germline ends. Per germline, CDR1 SGDLS and CDR2 YYNGEE. The CDR3 length is 14 residues. CDR3 nucleotide sequence: TGTGCCAGCAGCGCAGGACAGATGAACACTGAAGCTTTCTTT. It translates to CASSAGQMNTEAFF.

About this clone: Other DNA variants within this sample encode the same CDR3. The chain has TRBV5-1 and TRBJ2-2; D is uncertain. Trimming took 1 base from V and 1 from J, leaving 5 bases between them. Per germline, CDR1 SGHRS and CDR2 YFSETQ. This CDR3 has 14 residues. CDR3 sequence reads: CASSLTGNTGELFF. DNA of the CDR3: TGCGCCAGCAGCTTGACGGGGAACACCGGGGAGCTGTTTTTT.

This chain links TRBV5-1 with TRBJ1-1; no firm D call. Per the germline V gene, CDR1 is SGHRS and CDR2 is YFSETQ. Trimming removed 0 bases at V and 6 bases at J, with 12 bases between. The CDR3 runs to 14 residues. DNA for the CDR3: TGCGCCAGCAGCTTGGGTGCCGGGGAAGCTGAAGCTTTCTTT. Amino acid sequence: CASSLGAGEAEAFF.

This rearrangement joins TRBV29-1 to TRBJ2-3; 9 bases fit TRBD2. J lost 10 bases, V lost 0 bases, and 5 bases had no gene match. This CDR3 is built from 13 residues. Germline assignment: CDR1 SQVTM and CDR2 ANQGSEA. The CDR3, as DNA: TGCAGCGTTGAAGAGCGGGGGGGCGGAGCGCAGTATTTT. It translates to CSVEERGGGAQYF.

J is TRBJ1-5 and V is TRBV10-3; D is ambiguous. The CDR3 sequence is 14 residues long. CDR1 ENHRY and CDR2 SYGVKD come from the germline V gene. V was clipped by 2 bases and J by 4 bases, with 9 bases between them. The CDR3 coding sequence is TGTGCCATCAGTGAGGGGAGGGAAAATCAGCCCCAGCATTTT. Translating gives CAISEGRENQPQHF.

This clone turned up a few times. This chain connects TRBV7-6 to TRBJ2-7, with D hard to call. The V gene lost 5 bases and the J gene lost 1 base, with 18 bases spanning the gap. CDR1 and CDR2 (germline): SGHVS, FNYEAQ. There are 16 residues in the CDR3. CDR3 residues: CASSLGTGPGSYEQYF. For the CDR3, the DNA is TGTGCCAGCAGCCTCGGTACCGGGCCTGGGTCCTACGAGCAGTACTTC.

The J gene is TRBJ2-2, the V gene TRBV29-1, with 10 bases identical to TRBD1. Germline trimming cut 4 bases from V and 7 bases from J; bases unmatched to any gene: 6. Germline CDR1 reads SQVTM; CDR2 reads ANQGSEA. The CDR3 runs 14 residues. The CDR3 spells CSVADRGQSGELFF. In nucleotides, the CDR3 is TGCAGCGTTGCTGACAGGGGGCAGAGCGGGGAGCTGTTTTTT.

This chain links TRBV30 with TRBJ1-1; 7 bases align to TRBD1. Germline CDR1 is GTSNPN and CDR2 is SVGIG (reference sequence). The CDR3 contains 11 residues. Unmatched junction bases numbered 7, after V lost 8 bases and J lost 7 bases. CDR3 DNA sequence: TGTGCCCGACGGACAGGTTTTGAAGCTTTCTTT. This encodes CARRTGFEAFF.

The chain uses TRBV9 and TRBJ2-1; the match to TRBD1 covers 9 bases. Trimming removed 2 bases from V and 11 bases from J; junction bases left unmatched: 5. This CDR3 is built from 13 residues. Germline lookup yields CDR1 SGDLS and CDR2 YYNGEE. The CDR3 nucleotides are TGTGCCAGCAGCGTTGACAGGGGGGTTCAGCAGTTCTTC. It specifies CASSVDRGVQQFF.